A selection of T cell receptor beta chains follows, all from one sample in a study of T cell changes during pregnancy in multiple sclerosis. Libraries were prepared by immunoSEQ multiplex PCR; TCRdb keeps only in-frame clonotypes and omits some of them. The sample contains about 40,000 clones, approximately 88% of which appear only once. Material: peripheral blood, obtained in the first trimester of pregnancy. The source of these receptors is a female donor in good health, enrolled as a control in a pregnancy study. Each CDR3 is given with its conserved first and last residue. The D gene is left open where the match is weak. A clone size is listed for some rows: how often the clone was seen (once, few, many), or a class if it is expanded.

J gene | D gene | V gene | clone size | CDR3 DNA | CDR3 protein
TRBJ2-2 | - | TRBV9 | - | TGTGCCAGCACCCCCAACAGGGTCACCGGGGAGCTGTTTTTT | CASTPNRVTGELFF
TRBJ1-5 | - | TRBV12-5 | few | TGTGCTAGTTTGGGGCAAAATCAGCCCCAGCATTTT | CASLGQNQPQHF
TRBJ1-6 | TRBD1 | TRBV6-1 | - | TGTGCCAGCAGTCCAGGGGGCTATTCACCCCTCCACTTT | CASSPGGYSPLHF
TRBJ1-2 | TRBD1 | TRBV19 | - | TGTGCCAGTAGTATGCCAATCGACCGGGACAGGGCAGGCTATGGCTACACCTTC | CASSMPIDRDRAGYGYTF
TRBJ1-1 | - | TRBV6-5 | - | TGTGCCAGCAGCTTTACCCCGATCCGAGACACTGAAGCTTTCTTT | CASSFTPIRDTEAFF
TRBJ2-5 | - | TRBV6-1 | - | TGTGCCAGCAGTGAGGCCCTCGGACAGGGAGGGGAGACCCAGTACTTC | CASSEALGQGGETQYF
TRBJ2-2 | TRBD1 | TRBV9 | - | TGTGCCAGCAGCCCCAGGGGGACCGGGGAGCTGTTTTTT | CASSPRGTGELFF
TRBJ1-4 | TRBD1 | TRBV29-1 | - | TGCAGCGTGAGGGGACAGGGAGGCGCAACTAATGAAAAACTGTTTTTT | CSVRGQGGATNEKLFF
TRBJ1-1 | TRBD1 | TRBV6-6 | - | TGTGCCAGCAGTTACTCTACAGGGGACACTGAAGCTTTCTTT | CASSYSTGDTEAFF
TRBJ2-5 | TRBD2 | TRBV7-9 | - | TGTGCCAGCAGCTTGGTGACTAGCGGGGCCGAAGAGACCCAGTACTTC | CASSLVTSGAEETQYF
TRBJ2-5 | TRBD2 | TRBV4-1 | - | TGCGCCAGCAGCCAAACGGGACTAGCGGGAGTCGAGACCCAGTACTTC | CASSQTGLAGVETQYF
TRBJ1-5 | - | TRBV21-1 | - | - | CASSSPGQGFGSGNQPQHF
TRBJ2-7 | - | TRBV13 | - | TGTGCCAGCAGCCCCGCTGCCGGGATTTACTACGAGCAGTACTTC | CASSPAAGIYYEQYF
TRBJ2-1 | TRBD2 | TRBV6-4 | - | TGTGCCAGCAGTCCCGGGACTAGCGGGAGGTCGCCCTACAATGAGCAGTTCTTC | CASSPGTSGRSPYNEQFF
TRBJ1-6 | - | TRBV6-5 | - | TGTGCCAGCAGTTACCGTGCGGATTCACCCCTCCACTTT | CASSYRADSPLHF
TRBJ1-4 | TRBD1 | TRBV27 | - | TGTGCCAGCAGTGCAGACAGGGCAGCAACTAATGAAAAACTGTTTTTT | CASSADRAATNEKLFF